A selection of T cell receptor beta chains follows, all from one sample in a study of cytomegalovirus exposure and HLA in healthy donors. Clones were read by immunoSEQ multiplex PCR, and TCRdb kept only the in-frame ones, dropping some. The sample holds 140,000 to 150,000 clones, about 81% seen once. Source material: PBMCs. The receptors were gathered from a man in his thirties or forties in good health and CMV-seronegative. CDR3s include the opening cysteine and the closing phenylalanine or tryptophan. D genes are given only for firm matches. Only some rows state a clone size, as once, few, many or a class for expanded clones.

TRBV10-1	13	NA	TRBJ1-1	NA	CASSDDTNTEAFF	TGCGCCAGCAGTGATGACACCAACACTGAAGCTTTCTTT
TRBV7-6	15	NA	TRBJ2-7	TRBD1	CASSLLSGQGREQYF	TGTGCCAGCAGCTTATTATCGGGACAGGGCAGGGAGCAGTACTTC
TRBV5-6	15	NA	TRBJ2-1	NA	CASSLWDTTYNEQFF	TGTGCCAGCAGCTTGTGGGACACTACCTACAATGAGCAGTTCTTC
TRBV28	16	few	TRBJ1-2	TRBD1	CASSPPGQGADYGYTF	TGTGCCAGCAGCCCTCCGGGACAGGGGGCGGACTATGGCTACACCTTC
TRBV30	12	NA	TRBJ1-2	NA	CARSRQNYGYTF	TGTGCCCGATCCAGACAGAACTATGGCTACACCTTC
TRBV21-1	13	NA	TRBJ1-2	NA	CASSKVGGYGYTF	TGTGCCAGCAGCAAAGTTGGCGGTTATGGCTACACCTTC
TRBV7-2	14	NA	TRBJ1-5	NA	CASSLRQGNQPQHF	TGTGCCAGCAGCTTAAGGCAGGGCAATCAGCCCCAGCATTTT
TRBV30	16	NA	TRBJ1-5	NA	CAWSVKGRGSNQPQHF	TGTGCCTGGAGTGTAAAGGGCAGGGGAAGCAATCAGCCCCAGCATTTT
TRBV19	18	NA	TRBJ2-3	TRBD2	CASSPLPLAGITTDTQYF	TGTGCCAGTAGTCCCCTGCCCCTAGCGGGGATCACCACAGATACGCAGTATTTT
TRBV29-1	14	NA	TRBJ2-3	NA	CSVADDSLQDTQYF	TGCAGCGTGGCAGACGACAGCTTGCAAGATACGCAGTATTTT
TRBV6-1	14	NA	TRBJ2-7	TRBD2	CASSVGGGSYEQYF	TGTGCCAGCAGTGTCGGGGGGGGGTCCTACGAGCAGTACTTC
TRBV5-1	13	NA	TRBJ1-2	NA	CASSLKPSYGYTF	TGCGCCAGCAGCCTAAAACCATCATATGGCTACACCTTC
TRBV5-1	12	NA	TRBJ2-3	NA	CASRRDTDTQYF	TGCGCCAGCAGGAGAGACACAGATACGCAGTATTTT
TRBV5-8	14	NA	TRBJ2-1	NA	CASSGRQSRNEQFF	TGTGCCAGCAGCGGTCGACAGTCCCGGAATGAGCAGTTCTTC
TRBV30	15	NA	TRBJ1-4	NA	CAWRPGTTTNEKLFF	TGTGCCTGGAGACCGGGGACTACGACTAATGAAAAACTGTTTTTT
TRBV7-2	15	NA	TRBJ2-7	NA	CASSTQGGGLYEQYF	TGTGCCAGCAGCACCCAGGGGGGAGGTCTCTACGAGCAGTACTTC
TRBV28	14	NA	TRBJ2-4	NA	CASSLSGVKNIQYF	TGTGCCAGCAGTTTATCGGGTGTCAAAAACATTCAGTACTTC